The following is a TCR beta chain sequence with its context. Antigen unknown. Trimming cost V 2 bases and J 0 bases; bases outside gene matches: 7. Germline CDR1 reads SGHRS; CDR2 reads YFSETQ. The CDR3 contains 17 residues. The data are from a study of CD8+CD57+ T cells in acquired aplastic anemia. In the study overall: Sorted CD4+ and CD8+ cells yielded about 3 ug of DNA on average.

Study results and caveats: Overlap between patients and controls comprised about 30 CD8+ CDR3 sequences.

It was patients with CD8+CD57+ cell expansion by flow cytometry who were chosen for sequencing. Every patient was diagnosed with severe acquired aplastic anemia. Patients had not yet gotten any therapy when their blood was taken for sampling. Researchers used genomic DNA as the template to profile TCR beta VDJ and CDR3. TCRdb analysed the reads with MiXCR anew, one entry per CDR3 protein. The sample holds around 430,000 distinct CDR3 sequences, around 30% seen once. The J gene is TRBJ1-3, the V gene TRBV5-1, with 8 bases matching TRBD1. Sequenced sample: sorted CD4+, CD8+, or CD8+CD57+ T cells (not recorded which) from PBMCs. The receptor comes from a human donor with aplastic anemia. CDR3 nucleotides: TGCGCCAGCAGCTTCACGACAGGGGTGGACTCTGGAAACACCATATATTTT. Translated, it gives CASSFTTGVDSGNTIYF.